Below, 27 T cell receptor beta chains from the same sample are listed, as sequenced in a study of T cell changes during pregnancy in multiple sclerosis. Profiled with immunoSEQ multiplex PCR; TCRdb holds only in-frame clones, not every one. The data show about 58,000 clones, about 90% seen once. The sequences come from CD4+ T cells from peripheral blood mononuclear cells, collected after pregnancy. Receptor source: a female donor in good health, enrolled as a control in a pregnancy study.

The chain carries TRBV4-2 and TRBJ2-7, with a tentative D call TRBD1 (5 bases). The V and J ends lost 2 bases and 6 bases respectively, with 17 bases between them. The CDR3 is made up of 15 amino acids. Germline-derived CDR1 and CDR2 are LGHNA and YNFKEQ. The CDR3 loop is CASSQLGGAALEQYF. For the CDR3, the DNA is TGTGCCAGCAGCCAACTGGGTGGGGCGGCACTCGAGCAGTACTTC.

V and J are TRBV7-9 and TRBJ2-5; 9 bases align to TRBD2. The CDR3 spans 16 residues. CDR1 is SEHNR, CDR2 FQNEAQ, per germline (reference sequence). J was trimmed by 2 bases and V by 1 base; bases with no gene match: 5. In DNA form, the CDR3 reads TGTGCCAGCAGCTTAGATCTAGCGGGGCCTCAAGAGACCCAGTACTTC. As protein: CASSLDLAGPQETQYF.

This chain links TRBV30 with TRBJ1-2; 7 nucleotides align to TRBD1. Per germline, CDR1 GTSNPN and CDR2 SVGIG (reference sequence). CDR3 length equals 14 residues. The ends lost 6 bases at V and 4 bases at J; junction bases unmatched: 11. The DNA of the CDR3 is TGTGCCTGCGTACAGGGGAAGGCTATCTATGGCTACACCTTC. Translating it yields CACVQGKAIYGYTF.

V and J are TRBV10-3 and TRBJ1-6; D gene unclear. V was shortened by 3 bases and J by 3 bases, with 6 bases between the two germline ends. CDR3 size: 14 residues. In germline, CDR1 is ENHRY, CDR2 SYGVKD. CDR3 residues: CAISEKSYNSPLHF. CDR3 sequence (DNA): TGTGCCATCAGTGAAAAGAGCTATAATTCACCCCTCCACTTT.

This clone was observed a handful of times. The chain uses TRBV27 and TRBJ1-2; D is ambiguous. From germline, CDR1 is MNHEY and CDR2 SMNVEV (reference sequence). This CDR3 is built from 14 residues. The ends were cut back, 2 bases at V and 2 bases at J, with 9 bases in the middle. Here the CDR3 reads CASSLGVANYGYTF. The CDR3 nucleotides are TGTGCCAGCAGTTTAGGTGTAGCGAACTATGGCTACACCTTC.

The rearrangement links TRBV9 to TRBJ1-2; a weak D match, TRBD1 (6 bases). Germline V gene data show CDR1 as SGDLS and CDR2 as YYNGEE. This CDR3 is 15 amino acids long. The germline V and J ends were trimmed by 0 bases and 7 bases, with 16 bases remaining between them. The CDR3 coding sequence is TGTGCCAGCAGCGTAGAGGGGGAAACCCCCGGTGGCTACACCTTC. Amino acid sequence: CASSVEGETPGGYTF.

Only one count was recorded for this clone. CDR3 residues: CASSPGTGATGELFF. The CDR3 coding sequence is TGTGCCAGCAGCCCCGGGACAGGGGCCACCGGGGAGCTGTTTTTT. The J gene is TRBJ2-2, the V gene TRBV7-9; 10 positions match TRBD1. V lost 5 bases, J lost 4 bases, and 4 bases stayed unmatched. The CDR3 extends over 15 amino acids. Germline V gives CDR1 SEHNR, CDR2 FQNEAQ (reference sequence).

CDR3 sequence reads: CASSLMRGGPKTQYF. The CDR3, as DNA: TGTGCCAGCAGTTTAATGCGGGGGGGCCCAAAGACCCAGTACTTC. The chain employs TRBV28 and TRBJ2-5; TRBD2 matches at 9 bases. CDR3 length: 15 residues. CDR1 and CDR2 from the germline V gene are MDHEN and SYDVKM. The junction had 7 bases not matched to a gene; V was cut back by 2 bases and J by 6 bases.

The chain carries TRBV11-2 and TRBJ2-3; 9 bases map to TRBD2. V lost 2 bases, J lost 6 bases, and 6 bases stayed unmatched. This CDR3 region has 15 residues. Germline V CDR1 and CDR2: SGHAT, FQNNGV. CDR3 in DNA: TGTGCCAGCAGCTTAATCGGGCTAGCGGGGGATACGCAGTATTTT. This gives the protein CASSLIGLAGDTQYF.

This clone was detected only a few times. The chain joins TRBV7-9 to TRBJ1-1; 8 nucleotides match TRBD1. The V and J ends lost 5 bases and 10 bases, in that order; junction bases with no gene match: 9. This CDR3 comprises 13 residues. Per germline, CDR1 SEHNR and CDR2 FQNEAQ (reference sequence). CDR3 sequence: CASSTGGELRAFF. CDR3 nucleotide sequence: TGTGCCAGCAGCACAGGGGGGGAGTTGAGAGCTTTCTTT.

The chain links TRBV19 to TRBJ2-3; 8 bases are a match to TRBD1. Trimming took 6 bases from V and 2 from J; bases not matched to a gene: 16. The CDR3 consists of 18 residues. Germline lookup yields CDR1 LNHDA and CDR2 SQIVND (reference sequence). The CDR3 loop reads CASSNRGAFGVSTDTQYF. DNA for the CDR3: TGTGCCAGTAGCAACAGGGGGGCCTTTGGGGTTTCCACAGATACGCAGTATTTT.

This clone was recorded once. The chain combines TRBV18 with TRBJ2-2; 7 positions agree with TRBD1. The length of the CDR3 is 15 residues. Germline V gene data show CDR1 as KGHSH and CDR2 as LQKENI. With 3 bases clipped from V and 3 bases from J, the junction kept 4 bases outside the gene matches. CDR3 DNA sequence: TGTGCCAGCTCACCGATTACAGGGGACACCGGGGAGCTGTTTTTT. It specifies CASSPITGDTGELFF.

This clone is deemed medium-sized. V gene TRBV6-1 combines with J gene TRBJ1-1, with 8 bases identical to TRBD1. Germline-derived CDR1 and CDR2 are MNHNS and SASEGT. CDR3 length: 15 amino acids. Losses at the gene ends were 1 base for V and 0 bases for J; bases not matched to a gene: 1. CDR3 nucleotide sequence: TGTGCCAGCAGTGAAGGGACAGGGATGAACACTGAAGCTTTCTTT. The encoded protein is CASSEGTGMNTEAFF.

The chain is built from TRBV7-9 and TRBJ2-4; 7 bases are shared with TRBD1. The CDR3 length is 14 residues. The V gene end was trimmed by 10 bases and the J gene end by 1 base; junction bases not matched to a gene: 7. Germline V CDR1 and CDR2: SEHNR, FQNEAQ (reference sequence). CDR3 loop: CAIHPGGAKNIQYF. The CDR3 bases are TGTGCCATTCATCCAGGGGGTGCCAAAAACATTCAGTACTTC.

This clone came up once. The chain combines TRBV19 with TRBJ2-7; 8 nucleotides match TRBD2. The CDR3 is 15 residues long. CDR1 is LNHDA, CDR2 SQIVND, per germline (reference sequence). Trimming removed 4 bases from V and 4 bases from J; junction bases left unmatched: 9. This chain's CDR3 is CASSTSGSGGYEQYF. As DNA, the CDR3 is TGTGCCAGTAGTACTTCCGGCAGCGGGGGTTACGAGCAGTACTTC.

The chain is built from TRBV6-1 and TRBJ1-6, with TRBD1 matching 8 bases. J lost 7 bases, V lost 4 bases, and 6 bases had no gene match. The CDR3 runs to 15 residues. Germline lookup yields CDR1 MNHNS and CDR2 SASEGT. CDR3: CASSGGQALNSPLHF. In DNA, the CDR3 is TGTGCCAGCAGTGGGGGACAGGCTTTAAATTCACCCCTCCACTTT.

This clone was picked up one time. The genes are TRBV29-1 and TRBJ2-2, with D maybe TRBD1 (6 bases). The CDR3 is 13 residues long. The V end was cut by 6 bases, the J end by 1 base, with 9 bases between. Looked up from germline, CDR1 is SQVTM and CDR2 is ANQGSEA. This CDR3 is CSVMDRNTGELFF. The CDR3 DNA is TGCAGCGTCATGGACAGGAACACCGGGGAGCTGTTTTTT.

The J gene is TRBJ1-3, the V gene TRBV2; 10 bases fit TRBD1. V lost 7 bases, J lost 4 bases, and 7 bases stayed unmatched. Germline CDR1 is SNHLY and CDR2 is FYNNEI. There are 15 residues in the CDR3. CDR3 loop: CASMGGQGRGNTIYF. CDR3 DNA: TGTGCCAGCATGGGGGGACAGGGGAGAGGAAACACCATATATTTT.

This clone was detected only once. The chain combines TRBV7-8 with TRBJ2-7, with a possible D match to TRBD1 (7 bases). The CDR3 totals 17 residues. CDR1 and CDR2 (germline): SGHVS, FQNEAQ. The V end lost 0 bases, the J end lost 1 base, and 16 bases lay between the germline ends. For the CDR3, the DNA is TGTGCCAGCAGCTTAGCGGGGAGGACAGGTTTTTCCTACGAGCAGTACTTC. Translated: CASSLAGRTGFSYEQYF. The entire variable domain, with the rest obtained from reference TRBV7-8 and TRBJ2-7, is as follows: GAGVSQSPRYKVAKRGQDVALRCDPISGHVSLFWYQQALGQGPEFLTYFQNEAQLDKSGLPSDRFFAERPEGSVSTLKIQRTQQEDSAVYLCASSLAGRTGFSYEQYFGPGTRLTVT.

The V gene is TRBV13, the J gene TRBJ2-1; 10 bases map to TRBD2. The CDR3 contains 15 residues. V dropped 5 bases and J dropped 4; count of bases not matched to a gene: 5. From germline, CDR1 is PRHDT and CDR2 FYEKMQ (reference sequence). The CDR3 DNA follows: TGTGCCAGCAGCAGTACTAGCGGGGCTTACAATGAGCAGTTCTTC. As protein: CASSSTSGAYNEQFF.

This sequence joins TRBV4-3 and TRBJ2-3; maybe TRBD2 (5 bases). The CDR3 has 17 residues. Germline V CDR1 and CDR2: LGHNA, YSLEER. V gave up 4 bases and J gave up 3 bases, with 20 bases separating them. The CDR3 reads CASSLRSLALGTDTQYF. In nucleotides, the CDR3 is TGCGCCAGCAGCCTCCGATCTCTAGCCCTTGGGACAGATACGCAGTATTTT.

The chain employs TRBV5-1 and TRBJ1-1; D perhaps matches TRBD1 (5 bases). The CDR3 has 13 amino acids. Germline lookup yields CDR1 SGHRS and CDR2 YFSETQ. V lost 1 base, J lost 3 bases, and 7 bases lay in between. The CDR3 loop reads CASSLQGDTEAFF. CDR3 nucleotide sequence: TGCGCCAGCAGCTTGCAAGGGGACACTGAAGCTTTCTTT.

The chain combines TRBV6-6 with TRBJ1-1, with D perhaps matching TRBD1 (6 bases). The CDR3 has 14 amino acids. Germline V CDR1 and CDR2: MNHNY, SVGAGI (reference sequence). With 7 bases removed from V and 5 bases from J, the gap between germline ends came to 17 bases. CDR3 sequence reads: CASTLRGAQTEAFF. The CDR3, as DNA: TGTGCCAGCACCCTACGGGGGGCTCAAACTGAAGCTTTCTTT.

J is TRBJ1-6 and V is TRBV15; 7 bases fit TRBD1. Germline lookup yields CDR1 LNHNV and CDR2 YYDKDF (reference sequence). The CDR3 is made up of 17 amino acids. Trimming cost V 6 bases and J 5 bases; bases outside gene matches: 13. CDR3 region: CATSYDRGQTNNSPLHF. DNA for the CDR3: TGTGCCACCAGTTATGACCGGGGACAGACAAATAATTCACCCCTCCACTTT.

V gene TRBV5-6 combines with J gene TRBJ1-5, with D maybe TRBD1 (6 bases). The germline V gene encodes CDR1 SGHDT and CDR2 YYEEEE. V lost 5 bases, J lost 1 base, and 13 bases lay in between. The CDR3 is 15 amino acids. CDR3: CASSPGTLSNQPQHF. In DNA, the CDR3 is TGTGCCAGCAGTCCCGGGACATTGAGCAATCAGCCCCAGCATTTT.

The chain joins TRBV7-9 to TRBJ1-1, with D perhaps TRBD1 (5 bases). V lost 4 bases, J lost 1 base, and 10 bases lay in between. CDR1 and CDR2 (germline): SEHNR, FQNEAQ (reference sequence). The CDR3 totals 14 residues. The CDR3 is CASSWGLTNTEAFF. For the CDR3, the DNA is TGTGCCAGCAGCTGGGGACTGACGAACACTGAAGCTTTCTTT.

The CDR3 spells CASSLARVGAKNIQYF. The DNA of the CDR3 is TGTGCCAGCAGCTTAGCGAGGGTTGGCGCCAAAAACATTCAGTACTTC. J is TRBJ2-4 and V is TRBV7-2; tentative D call: TRBD2 (5 bases). Between the trimmed V and J ends, which lost 0 bases and 1 base, there was a span of 10 bases. CDR1 SGHTA and CDR2 FQGNSA come from the germline V gene. The CDR3 totals 16 residues. Looking up the rest from reference TRBV7-2 and TRBJ2-4 gives the full variable domain: GAGVSQSPSNKVTEKGKDVELRCDPISGHTALYWYRQSLGQGLEFLIYFQGNSAPDKSGLPSDRFSAERTGGSVSTLTIQRTQQEDSAVYLCASSLARVGAKNIQYFGAGTRLSVL.